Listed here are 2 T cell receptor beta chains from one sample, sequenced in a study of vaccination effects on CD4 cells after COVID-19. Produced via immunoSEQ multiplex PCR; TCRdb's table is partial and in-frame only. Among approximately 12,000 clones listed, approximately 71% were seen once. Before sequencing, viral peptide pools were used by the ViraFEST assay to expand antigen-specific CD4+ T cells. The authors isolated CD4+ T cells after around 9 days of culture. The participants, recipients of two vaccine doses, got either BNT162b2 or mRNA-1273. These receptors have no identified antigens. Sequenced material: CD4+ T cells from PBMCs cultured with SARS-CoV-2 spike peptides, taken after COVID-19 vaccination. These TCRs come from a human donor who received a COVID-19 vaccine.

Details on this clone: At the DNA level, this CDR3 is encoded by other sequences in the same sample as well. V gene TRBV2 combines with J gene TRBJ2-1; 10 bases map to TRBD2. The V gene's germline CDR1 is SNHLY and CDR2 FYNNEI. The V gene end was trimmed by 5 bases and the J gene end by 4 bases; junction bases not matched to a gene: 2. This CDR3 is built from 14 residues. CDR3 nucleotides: TGTGCCAGCAGTCGACTAGCGGGTTACAATGAGCAGTTCTTC. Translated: CASSRLAGYNEQFF.

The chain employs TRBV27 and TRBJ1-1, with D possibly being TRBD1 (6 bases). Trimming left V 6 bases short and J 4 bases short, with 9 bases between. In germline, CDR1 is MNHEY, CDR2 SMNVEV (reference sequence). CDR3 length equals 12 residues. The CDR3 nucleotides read TGTGCCAGCAGAAACAGGGCCACTGAAGCTTTCTTT. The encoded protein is CASRNRATEAFF.